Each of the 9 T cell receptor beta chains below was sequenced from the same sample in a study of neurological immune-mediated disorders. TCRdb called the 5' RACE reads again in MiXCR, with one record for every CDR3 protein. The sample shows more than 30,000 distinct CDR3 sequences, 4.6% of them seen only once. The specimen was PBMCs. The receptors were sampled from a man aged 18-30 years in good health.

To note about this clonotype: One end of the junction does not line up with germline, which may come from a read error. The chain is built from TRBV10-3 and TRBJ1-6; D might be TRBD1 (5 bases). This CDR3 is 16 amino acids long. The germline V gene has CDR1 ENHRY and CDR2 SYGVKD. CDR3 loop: CSIIEPWGVGNSPLHF. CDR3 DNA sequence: TGTTCCATCATTGAGCCGTGGGGGGTAGGCAATTCACCCCTCCACTTT.

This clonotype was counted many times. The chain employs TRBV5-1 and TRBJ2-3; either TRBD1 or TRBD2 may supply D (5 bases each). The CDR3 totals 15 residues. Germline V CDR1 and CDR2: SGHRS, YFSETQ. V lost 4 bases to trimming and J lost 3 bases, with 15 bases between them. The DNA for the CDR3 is TGCGCCAGCAGCCCCCCTTCGGGGCGGACAGATACGCAGTATTTT. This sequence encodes CASSPPSGRTDTQYF. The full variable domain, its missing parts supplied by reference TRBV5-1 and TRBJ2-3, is KAGVTQTPRYLIKTRGQQVTLSCSPISGHRSVSWYQQTPGQGLQFLFEYFSETQRNKGNFPGRFSGRQFSNSRSEMNVSTLELGDSALYLCASSPPSGRTDTQYFGPGTRLTVL.

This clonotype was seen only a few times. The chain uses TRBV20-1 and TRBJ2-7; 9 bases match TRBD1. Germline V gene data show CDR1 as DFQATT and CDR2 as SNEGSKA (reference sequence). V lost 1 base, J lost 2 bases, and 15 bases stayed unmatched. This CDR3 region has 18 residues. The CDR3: CSARAYISRDRAPYEQYF. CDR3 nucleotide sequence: TGCAGTGCTAGAGCCTATATAAGCCGGGACAGGGCCCCCTACGAGCAGTACTTC.

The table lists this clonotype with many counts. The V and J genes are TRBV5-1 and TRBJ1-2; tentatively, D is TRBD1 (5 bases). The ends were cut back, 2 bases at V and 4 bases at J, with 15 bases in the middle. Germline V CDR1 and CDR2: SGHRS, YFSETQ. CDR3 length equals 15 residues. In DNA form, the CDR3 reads TGCGCCAGCAGCTTCACAGGTGAAGTTGGCTATGGCTACACCTTC. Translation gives CASSFTGEVGYGYTF.

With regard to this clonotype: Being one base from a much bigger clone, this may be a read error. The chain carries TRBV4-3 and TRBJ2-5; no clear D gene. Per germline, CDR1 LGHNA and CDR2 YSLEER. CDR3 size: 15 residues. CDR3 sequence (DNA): TGCGCCAGCAGCCAAGATGAAGGCAGACGAGAGACCCGGTACTTC. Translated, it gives CASSQDEGRRETRYF.

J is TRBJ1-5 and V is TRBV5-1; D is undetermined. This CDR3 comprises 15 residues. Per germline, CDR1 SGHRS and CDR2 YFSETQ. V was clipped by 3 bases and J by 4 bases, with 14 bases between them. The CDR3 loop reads CASSSEAGENQPQHF. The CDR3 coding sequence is TGCGCCAGCAGCTCCGAGGCAGGAGAGAATCAGCCCCAGCATTTT.

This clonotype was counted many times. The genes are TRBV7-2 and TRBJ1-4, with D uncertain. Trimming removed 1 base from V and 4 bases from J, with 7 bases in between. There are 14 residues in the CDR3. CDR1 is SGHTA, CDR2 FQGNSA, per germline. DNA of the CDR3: TGTGCCAGCAGCTTAGGGCCTTATAATGAAAAACTGTTTTTT. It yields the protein CASSLGPYNEKLFF.

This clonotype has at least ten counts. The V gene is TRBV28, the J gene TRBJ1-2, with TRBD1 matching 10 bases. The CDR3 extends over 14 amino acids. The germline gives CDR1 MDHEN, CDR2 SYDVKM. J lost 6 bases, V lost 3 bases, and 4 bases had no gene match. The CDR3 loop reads CASSFADRGNGYTF. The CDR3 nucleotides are TGTGCCAGCAGTTTCGCGGACAGGGGGAATGGCTACACCTTC.

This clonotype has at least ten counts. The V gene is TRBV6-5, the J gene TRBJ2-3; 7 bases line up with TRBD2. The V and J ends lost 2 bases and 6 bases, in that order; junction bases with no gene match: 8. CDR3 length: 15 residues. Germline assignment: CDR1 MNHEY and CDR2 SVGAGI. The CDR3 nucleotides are TGTGCCAGCAGTTACAGCGGGACTTTGGGTGATACGCAGTATTTT. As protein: CASSYSGTLGDTQYF.